This passage covers 24 T cell receptor beta chains from one sample sequenced in a study of circulating and synovial CD4+ cells in juvenile arthritis. The method was immunoSEQ multiplex PCR; TCRdb's version includes in-frame clones alone and lacks a portion of them. The sample records about 33,000 clones, roughly 96% being singletons. Sequenced material: CD4+ T cells from blood. These receptors were taken from a human donor with juvenile idiopathic arthritis.

This clone was detected only once. The rearrangement links TRBV9 to TRBJ2-2, with D maybe TRBD1 (6 bases). Germline loops: CDR1 SGDLS, CDR2 YYNGEE. CDR3 size: 15 residues. V lost 4 bases and J 5 bases, leaving 15 bases between the germline ends. The CDR3 DNA is TGTGCCAGCAGCCTTGACAGGTTCACGACCGGGGAGCTGTTTTTT. It specifies CASSLDRFTTGELFF.

V usage is TRBV5-4 and J usage is TRBJ2-7, with 8 bases identical to TRBD2. The CDR3 spans 13 residues. Germline CDR1 and CDR2: SGHNT and YYREEE (reference sequence). The trim removed 0 bases at V and 11 bases at J, leaving 7 bases unmatched. As DNA, the CDR3 is TGTGCCAGCAGCTTGGCCGGGGGGGCGGGGGAGTACTTC. This encodes CASSLAGGAGEYF.

This chain joins TRBV28 and TRBJ2-1; a possible D gene is TRBD2 (5 bases). This CDR3 has 14 amino acids. Germline assignment: CDR1 MDHEN and CDR2 SYDVKM. V shed 3 bases and J shed 12 bases, with 18 bases lying between them. As DNA, the CDR3 is TGTGCCAGCAGTTTGAGTTCCCCGGACTCACCGCAGTTCTTC. This codes for CASSLSSPDSPQFF.

This chain uses TRBV4-2 with TRBJ2-7, with 7 bases identical to TRBD1. CDR1 LGHNA and CDR2 YNFKEQ come from the germline V gene. The CDR3 length is 14 residues. The V gene end was trimmed by 2 bases and the J gene end by 2 bases; junction bases not matched to a gene: 3. In nucleotides, the CDR3 is TGTGCCAGCAGCCAATCGACAGGGACCTACGAGCAGTACTTC. Its translation is CASSQSTGTYEQYF.

The chain combines TRBV5-6 with TRBJ2-2, with D possibly being TRBD2 (6 bases). Between the trimmed V and J ends, which lost 4 bases and 5 bases, there was a span of 15 bases. Germline V gene data show CDR1 as SGHDT and CDR2 as YYEEEE. The CDR3 is made up of 15 amino acids. CDR3 sequence: CASSRIAAGTGELFF. Written as DNA, the CDR3 is TGTGCCAGCAGCAGAATAGCGGCGGGGACCGGGGAGCTGTTTTTT.

This chain joins TRBV28 and TRBJ2-7; 8 bases are a match to TRBD1. The trim removed 7 bases at V and 6 bases at J, leaving 14 bases unmatched. The CDR3 length is 15 residues. The germline V gene encodes CDR1 MDHEN and CDR2 SYDVKM. CDR3 nucleotides: TGTGCCAGCACGGGGTATGACAGGGGCTTCCCCGAGCAGTACTTC. Encoded protein: CASTGYDRGFPEQYF.

The chain links TRBV19 to TRBJ1-5; no clear D gene. Trimming pared 3 bases from V and 11 bases from J, leaving 17 bases between. From germline, CDR1 is LNHDA and CDR2 SQIVND (reference sequence). The CDR3 contains 14 residues. CDR3 sequence (DNA): TGTGCCAGTAGTATTCGGACTGTCGACGGAACCCAGCATTTT. This gives the protein CASSIRTVDGTQHF.

The gene calls are TRBV15 and TRBJ2-1; TRBD2 matches 8 bases. The CDR3 spans 16 residues. V was clipped by 5 bases and J by 0 bases; unmatched bases: 6. Per germline, CDR1 LNHNV and CDR2 YYDKDF (reference sequence). CDR3 sequence (DNA): TGTGCCACCAGCGGCCGCGGGGGGAGCTCCTACAATGAGCAGTTCTTC. Protein: CATSGRGGSSYNEQFF.

The gene calls are TRBV7-2 and TRBJ1-2, with TRBD1 as a possible D gene (6 bases). From germline, CDR1 is SGHTA and CDR2 FQGNSA. V was clipped by 5 bases and J by 4 bases, with 14 bases between them. This CDR3 contains 14 residues. In DNA, the CDR3 is TGTGCCAGCAGCAGGGGGGGTCCCCCCTATGGCTACACCTTC. Amino acids: CASSRGGPPYGYTF.

The chain uses TRBV6-5 and TRBJ1-3, with D unresolved. The CDR3 extends over 16 amino acids. Germline-derived CDR1 and CDR2 are MNHEY and SVGAGI. V lost 0 bases to trimming and J lost 0 bases, with 9 bases between them. CDR3 sequence reads: CASSYSIGSSGNTIYF. CDR3 coding DNA: TGTGCCAGCAGTTACTCTATTGGCAGCTCTGGAAACACCATATATTTT.

The chain uses TRBV6-5 and TRBJ2-7; no clear D. The CDR3 loop spans 12 amino acids. Germline CDR1 and CDR2: MNHEY and SVGAGI. V was trimmed by 6 bases and J by 5 bases, leaving 11 bases between them. CDR3 coding DNA: TGTGCCAGCAGGGCTAGTCGAAACGAGCAGTACTTC. This gives the protein CASRASRNEQYF.

The V gene is TRBV9, the J gene TRBJ2-7; 8 bases fit TRBD2. With 4 bases clipped from V and 4 bases from J, the junction kept 4 bases outside the gene matches. The germline V gene encodes CDR1 SGDLS and CDR2 YYNGEE. CDR3 length equals 13 residues. The CDR3 DNA reads as TGTGCCAGCAGCTCGGGGGGGCCTTACGAGCAGTACTTC. It is translated as CASSSGGPYEQYF.

V is TRBV28 and J is TRBJ2-7; TRBD2 is a possible D gene (5 bases). Trimming stripped 5 bases from V and 0 bases from J, with 14 bases between. There are 15 residues in the CDR3. CDR1 and CDR2 (germline): MDHEN, SYDVKM. This CDR3 is CASSLPSGSSYEQYF. DNA of the CDR3: TGTGCCAGCAGTCTCCCTTCGGGGAGCTCCTACGAGCAGTACTTC.

The CDR3 DNA reads as TGTGCCAGCAGCTTTACCGGGACAGGAGCATACGAGCAGTACTTC. Translated, it gives CASSFTGTGAYEQYF. This chain joins TRBV7-3 and TRBJ2-7; 8 bases match TRBD1. Germline values: CDR1 SGHTA, CDR2 FQGTGA. V lost 3 bases and J lost 4; bases outside the gene matches: 8. The CDR3 is made up of 15 amino acids.

V and J are TRBV28 and TRBJ1-2; D may be TRBD1 (5 bases). The V end lost 6 bases, the J end lost 2 bases, and 13 bases lay between the germline ends. This CDR3 region has 14 residues. Germline V gives CDR1 MDHEN, CDR2 SYDVKM. The CDR3 nucleotides are TGTGCCAGCAGAACCCGGGAGGGGAACTATGGCTACACCTTC. It codes for CASRTREGNYGYTF.

This clone was seen only once. This chain joins TRBV19 and TRBJ1-1; D remains ambiguous. Germline V gene data show CDR1 as LNHDA and CDR2 as SQIVND (reference sequence). This CDR3 is built from 14 residues. V lost 6 bases and J lost 6, with 17 bases in between. CDR3 in amino acids: CASRPAGGRAEAFF. The CDR3 nucleotides read TGTGCCAGTAGACCAGCGGGAGGAAGGGCTGAAGCTTTCTTT.

The chain is built from TRBV7-3 and TRBJ2-1; TRBD2 is a possible D gene (6 bases). Germline loops: CDR1 SGHTA, CDR2 FQGTGA. This CDR3 is built from 17 residues. Trimming shortened V by 2 bases and J by 0 bases, and 14 bases separated the two germline ends. CDR3 in amino acids: CASSLEVGGASYNEQFF. For the CDR3, the DNA is TGTGCCAGCAGCTTAGAGGTGGGAGGTGCCTCCTACAATGAGCAGTTCTTC.

This clone appeared once. The V gene is TRBV28, the J gene TRBJ1-3; D is ambiguous. CDR1 MDHEN and CDR2 SYDVKM come from the germline V gene. CDR3 size: 15 residues. Deletions cut 2 bases from V and 4 bases from J, with 12 bases between. The CDR3 here is CASSLKGAGGNTIYF. CDR3 nucleotide sequence: TGTGCCAGCAGTTTAAAGGGAGCGGGGGGAAACACCATATATTTT.

The rearrangement joins TRBV2 to TRBJ1-1, with D perhaps TRBD1 (5 bases). The CDR3 totals 14 residues. Germline-derived CDR1 and CDR2 are SNHLY and FYNNEI. Trimming shortened V by 5 bases and J by 4 bases, and 14 bases separated the two germline ends. CDR3 residues: CASSREGSGTEAFF. In DNA, the CDR3 is TGTGCCAGCAGTAGGGAGGGGTCGGGCACTGAAGCTTTCTTT.

The V gene is TRBV7-3, the J gene TRBJ2-1, with D unresolved. V was shortened by 2 bases and J by 3 bases, with 5 bases between the two germline ends. This CDR3 has 13 amino acids. Per germline, CDR1 SGHTA and CDR2 FQGTGA. CDR3 nucleotide sequence: TGTGCCAGCAGCTTAGCGGACTACAATGAGCAGTTCTTC. As protein: CASSLADYNEQFF.

With respect to this clone: The same CDR3 arises from other DNA sequences in this sample as well. The chain combines TRBV5-4 with TRBJ1-6; TRBD1 agrees at 9 bases. Germline trimming cut 2 bases from V and 5 bases from J; bases unmatched to any gene: 2. CDR1 and CDR2 (germline): SGHNT, YYREEE (reference sequence). This CDR3 spans 15 amino acids. The CDR3: CASSFRDRDNSPLHF. The CDR3 DNA reads TGTGCCAGCAGCTTCCGGGACAGGGATAATTCACCCCTCCACTTT.

The V call is TRBV5-4, the J call TRBJ1-1; TRBD1 is a possible D gene (6 bases). V was trimmed by 1 base and J by 5 bases, leaving 12 bases between them. CDR1 is SGHNT and CDR2 is YYREEE in the germline V gene (reference sequence). This CDR3 comprises 14 residues. The DNA for the CDR3 is TGTGCCAGCAGCTTGTCAGGGGCTTGGACTGAAGCTTTCTTT. As protein: CASSLSGAWTEAFF.

The gene calls are TRBV5-1 and TRBJ2-7, with 11 nucleotides matching TRBD2. The germline V gene has CDR1 SGHRS and CDR2 YFSETQ. The CDR3 has 14 residues. With 4 bases clipped from V and 4 bases from J, the junction kept 4 bases outside the gene matches. CDR3 amino acids: CASSAGTSGYEQYF. The CDR3 bases are TGCGCCAGCAGCGCCGGGACTAGCGGTTACGAGCAGTACTTC.

The chain carries TRBV6-5 and TRBJ1-1, with no clear D. Germline-derived CDR1 and CDR2 are MNHEY and SVGAGI. V lost 9 bases and J lost 6, with 20 bases in between. This CDR3 is 14 amino acids long. Here the CDR3 reads CASSGNPLRAEAFF. The CDR3 region has the DNA TGTGCCAGTTCCGGGAACCCACTAAGGGCTGAAGCTTTCTTT.